Sequencing of this TCR beta chain was carried out in a study of shared clonotypes between healthy human individuals. The V end lost 6 bases, the J end lost 2 bases, and 14 bases lay between the germline ends. Germline CDR1 and CDR2: MNHNS and SASEGT. The CDR3 contains 14 residues. This table comes from immunoSEQ multiplex PCR, and its TCRdb copy is limited to in-frame clones, with some not included. The table shows nearly 1,000,000 clones, with about three quarters occurring only once. Notes on this clone: The antigen is unknown.

General study results and limits: The four-donor shared clonotypes exceeded non-shared clonotypes in generation probability, with non-shared ones scoring lower.

V is TRBV6-1 and J is TRBJ2-7; D is unresolved. The clonotype was recovered from a man in his late teens or twenties in good health. The material sequenced was memory CD4+ T cells sorted from blood. Subset given: CD45RA-negative fraction. Written as DNA, the CDR3 is TGTGCCAGCAGGACCCTCCTAGGGACCTACGAGCAGTACTTC. Protein sequence: CASRTLLGTYEQYF.